This TCR beta chain was recovered during a study of graft-versus-host responses after intestinal transplantation. Looking at the study overall: Tacrolimus plus steroids were given to all recipients for around three years, preceded by anti-thymocyte globulin induction. Regarding the study as a whole: GvH clones surfaced in recipient marrow, some emerging earlier in ileum or blood. Declines in HvG clones occurring early post-transplant were associated with peak circulating GvH clone levels.

Assay used: immunoSEQ multiplex PCR; TCRdb lists only in-frame clones, some missing. The data contain fewer than 95,000 clones, about 92% of them seen just once; the ten biggest clones take up roughly 2%. Concerning this clone itself: Its specificity is not known.

Sequenced material: unstimulated CD8+ T cells sorted from spleen or lymph node cells, taken before intestinal transplant. This receptor was obtained from a human donor who received an intestinal transplant.

The CDR3 region is CAWSPPIAKNIQYF. The CDR3 DNA reads TGTGCCTGGAGCCCCCCAATAGCCAAAAACATTCAGTACTTC. V is TRBV30 and J is TRBJ2-4; D gene uncertain. The germline V gene encodes CDR1 GTSNPN and CDR2 SVGIG (reference sequence). V was trimmed by 3 bases and J by 0 bases, leaving 9 bases between them. The CDR3 is made up of 14 amino acids.